This T cell receptor beta chain stems from a study of tumor and adjacent non-tumor tissue in lung cancer (dated by TCRdb to between 2018 and 2020). Some background on the complete study: By cancer type, the cohort comprised 12 adenocarcinoma patients, a couple of squamous cell carcinoma patients and 1 small cell lung cancer patient. For each patient, one tumor sample and one normal lung sample were taken, giving about 29 paired specimens that underwent TCRbeta CDR3 sequencing. In total, sequencing yielded 125,075,908 productive TCRbeta reads, which works out to an average of around 4.2 million reads per sample. Using bulk TCRbeta repertoires from 15 lung cancer patients, the study set lung tumor tissue side by side with matched distant non-tumor lung tissue. Ages among the roughly 15 patients ranged from roughly 31 to 76 years, there were 10 men and 5 women, and disease was at TNM stage I to III. What the study reported, not specific to this receptor: Only roughly 16 patients were in the cohort, and the authors stated that larger samples and more detailed clinical data are needed. Peripheral blood was not sequenced, so blood TCRbeta repertoires were not examined in the lung cancer patients of the study. TCR diversity (inverse Simpson) was significantly higher in tumor than in normal lung tissue (around 450 vs 160, P = 0.0075, Mann-Whitney U test). TCR diversity was significantly higher in younger patients, and greater tumor TCR diversity was associated with shorter overall survival and shorter disease-free survival. Neither the sequencing platform nor unique molecular identifiers are mentioned in the methods. In normal lung, the top 100 clones accounted for a significantly larger cumulative share of the repertoire than in tumor tissue.

As encoded in the germline V gene (reference sequence), CDR1 is DFQATT while CDR2 is SNEGSKA. There are 14 amino acids in the CDR3, from cysteine to phenylalanine inclusive. Only CDR3 DNA is held: 42 bases, read in frame from base 1. RNA was extracted from bulk unsorted tissue and checked for quality with a NanoDrop ND-1000 and an Agilent 2100. Newly diagnosed lung cancer patients without prior chemotherapy who had been admitted for thoracic surgery in China between August and November 2014 were enrolled as donors. Anyone who had undergone radiotherapy or chemotherapy before, or who had another cancer at the same time, was left out of the study. Pieces of surgical tissue measuring roughly 1-2.2 cm3 were kept in RNAlater solution and held at -80 degrees C until needed. Details on this clonotype: Its antigen remains undetermined. One end of the junction fails to match germline, which may point to a read error.

Library construction relied on multiplex PCR. The instrument given in TCRdb is Illumina HiSeq 2500. TCRbeta libraries were constructed through three rounds of nested PCR with primers (Table S4) according to protocols modified from ARM-PCR. Before sequencing, PCR products of 200-500 bp were excised from the gel and purified with the QIAquick gel extraction kit. Concerning the study's data processing: Trimmomatic was used to clean the reads, FLASH merged the cleaned reads into complete CDR3 sequences, and MiTCR assigned the sequences to V(D)J germline segments. Clonal diversity was computed as the inverse Simpson's index with VDJtools. Productive reads were defined as in-frame sequences without a premature stop codon. The raw public reads went through TCRdb reprocessing: fastp at Q25, MiXCR clone calling, in-frame beta chains kept. Every entry covers one CDR3 protein and lists the most common genes and DNA from its rows. For this entry, the V and J calls and clone size follow TCRdb and not the study's own pipeline. Counted in this sample were fewer than 150,000 distinct CDR3 sequences; around 60% of them appeared once. 15% to 20% of the sample is in the top ten clones.

The source of this sequence is a man aged 55 to 70 with small cell lung cancer. Recombination connected TRBV20-1 to TRBJ1-1; the D gene cannot be resolved reliably. The specimen sequenced was lung tumor tissue. The nucleotide sequence reads as follows: TGCAGTGCTAGAGTCTCGCTATTCGAGACTGAAACTTTCTTT. The encoded protein is CSARVSLFETETFF.